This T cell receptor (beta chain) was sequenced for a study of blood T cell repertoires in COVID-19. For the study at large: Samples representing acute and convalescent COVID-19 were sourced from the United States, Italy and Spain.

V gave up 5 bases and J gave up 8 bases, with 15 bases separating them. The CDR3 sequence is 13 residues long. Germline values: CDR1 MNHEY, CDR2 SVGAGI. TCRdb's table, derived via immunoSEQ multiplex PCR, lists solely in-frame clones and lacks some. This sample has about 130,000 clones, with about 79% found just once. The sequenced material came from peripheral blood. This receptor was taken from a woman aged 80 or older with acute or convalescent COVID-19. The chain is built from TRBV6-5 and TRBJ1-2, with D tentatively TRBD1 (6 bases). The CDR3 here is CASSPPQGHGYTF. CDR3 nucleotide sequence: TGTGCCAGCAGTCCGCCCCAGGGGCACGGCTACACCTTC.